This T cell receptor (beta chain) was sequenced during a study of blood T cell repertoires in COVID-19. Study-level information: Spain, Italy and the United States supplied samples that represented acute and convalescent COVID-19.

With 3 bases removed from V and 0 bases from J, the gap between germline ends came to 14 bases. The CDR3 runs 16 residues. CDR1 and CDR2 (germline): KGHSH, LQKENI. Assay used: immunoSEQ multiplex PCR; TCRdb lists only in-frame clones, some missing. In the table there are approximately 200,000 clones, around nine tenths of which are singletons. This chain links TRBV18 with TRBJ1-1; D is ambiguous. The TCR originated in a man aged 25 to 45 in a cohort exposed to, infected with or recovered from COVID-19 (not recorded which). Input material: PBMCs or T cells enriched from blood (not recorded which). The CDR3 sequence: CASSPPRESMNTEAFF. CDR3 DNA: TGTGCCAGCTCACCCCCTCGTGAATCTATGAACACTGAAGCTTTCTTT.